This T cell receptor beta chain was found in a study of radiotherapy plus CTLA-4 blockade in lung cancer. Whole-study results and caveats: Together with interferon-beta, which increased in serum after radiation, early dynamic changes in blood T cell clones were reportedly the best predictors of response.

V shed 4 bases and J shed 6 bases, with 15 bases lying between them. The CDR3 is 15 amino acids. In germline, CDR1 is MNHEY, CDR2 SMNVEV (reference sequence). The method was immunoSEQ multiplex PCR; TCRdb's version includes in-frame clones alone and lacks a portion of them. The sample contains roughly 45,000 clones, around 63% of which appear only once. Worth noting for this clone: What it binds is unknown.

The chain combines TRBV27 with TRBJ1-4; D is undetermined. The receptor comes from a human donor with non-small cell lung cancer who had a partial response to radiotherapy plus ipilimumab. The specimen was peripheral blood, collected from a patient treated with radiotherapy plus ipilimumab. In DNA, the CDR3 is TGTGCCAGCAGTTCGGACTATGGGCGAGATGAAAAACTGTTTTTT. Translation gives CASSSDYGRDEKLFF.